Below, 6 T cell receptor beta chains from the same sample are listed, as sequenced in a study of cytomegalovirus exposure and HLA in healthy donors (TCRdb year 2017). Library preparation was by the immunoSEQ multiplex PCR assay. For the multiplex PCR, a mixture combining 60 forward primers for TCR Vbeta segments and 13 reverse primers for TCR Jbeta segments was used. TCRdb obtained this table from immuneACCESS and retained in-frame rearrangements with V and J assigned. These tables miss some clones; where compared with another copy, unresolved V genes account for less than half of the shortfall, and the remainder is unexplained. The sample profile shows about 98,000 clones; 75% to 80% of them were found once. Roughly 9.3% of the sample rests with the top ten. The material sequenced was PBMCs. These receptors were obtained from a male donor in good health and CMV-seropositive.

The chain has TRBV12-5 and TRBJ2-2, with 12 bases fitting TRBD2. After removal of 1 base from V and 0 bases from J, the junction contained 3 bases not matched to a gene. CDR1 LGHNT and CDR2 FRNRAP come from the germline V gene. CDR3 length: 18 residues. Here the CDR3 reads CASGLGLAGDANTGELFF. In DNA, the CDR3 is TGTGCTAGTGGTTTGGGACTAGCGGGAGACGCGAACACCGGGGAGCTGTTTTTT.

The chain recombines TRBV18 with TRBJ2-7, with D possibly being TRBD2 (6 bases). Germline loops: CDR1 KGHSH, CDR2 LQKENI. The CDR3 extends over 14 amino acids. V shed 2 bases and J shed 6 bases, with 14 bases lying between them. The CDR3: CASSPAGRPGEQYF. The CDR3 DNA reads as TGTGCCAGCTCACCAGCCGGGAGACCTGGCGAGCAGTACTTC. Full variable domain (outside the CDR3, taken from reference TRBV18 and TRBJ2-7): NAGVMQNPRHLVRRRGQEARLRCSPMKGHSHVYWYRQLPEEGLKFMVYLQKENIIDESGMPKERFSAEFPKEGPSILRIQQVVRGDSAAYFCASSPAGRPGEQYFGPGTRLTVT.

V gene TRBV7-2 combines with J gene TRBJ2-7, with D possibly matching TRBD2 (6 bases). The V end lost 2 bases, the J end lost 4 bases, and 15 bases lay between the germline ends. From germline, CDR1 is SGHTA and CDR2 FQGNSA. The CDR3 sequence is 15 residues long. CDR3: CASSLTRGGLYEQYF. The CDR3 nucleotides read TGTGCCAGCAGCTTAACAAGGGGAGGTCTTTACGAGCAGTACTTC.

The V call is TRBV5-6, the J call TRBJ2-1; D might be TRBD2 (6 bases). V lost 3 bases to trimming and J lost 8 bases, with 9 bases between them. CDR1 and CDR2 from the germline V gene are SGHDT and YYEEEE. There are 12 residues in the CDR3. As DNA, the CDR3 is TGTGCCAGCAGCTCCGGGAGCTATGAGCAGTTCTTC. The encoded protein is CASSSGSYEQFF. The complete variable domain, with remaining parts taken from reference TRBV5-6 and TRBJ2-1, reads DAGVTQSPTHLIKTRGQQVTLRCSPKSGHDTVSWYQQALGQGPQFIFQYYEEEERQRGNFPDRFSGHQFPNYSSELNVNALLLGDSALYLCASSSGSYEQFFGPGTRLTVL.

The V and J genes are TRBV7-3 and TRBJ2-3; 8 bases match TRBD2. The germline gives CDR1 SGHTA, CDR2 FQGTGA. The trim removed 0 bases at V and 11 bases at J, leaving 4 bases unmatched. The CDR3 is made up of 13 amino acids. CDR3 residues: CASSLTGLVEQYF. CDR3 nucleotides: TGTGCCAGCAGCTTAACGGGACTAGTTGAGCAGTATTTT.

The CDR3: CASRAGTAYGYTF. The DNA of the CDR3 is TGTGCCAGCAGGGCTGGGACAGCCTATGGCTACACCTTC. This chain connects TRBV28 to TRBJ1-2, with TRBD1 matching 7 bases. Germline CDR1 MDHEN, CDR2 SYDVKM. V lost 6 bases to trimming and J lost 4 bases; unmatched junction nucleotides: 5. This CDR3 comprises 13 residues.